This TCR beta chain derives from a study of kidney transplant recipient with SARS-CoV-2 infection. TCRdb ran MiXCR on the reads and lists one entry per CDR3 protein. The table lists about 250,000 distinct CDR3 sequences, 25% to 35% of them singletons, with roughly 7% in the top ten. V shed 4 bases and J shed 4 bases, with 22 bases lying between them. The CDR3 runs 17 residues. This clonotype was picked up many times. The clonotype originates from a male patient in his thirties who had COVID-19 and was a kidney transplant recipient. Some T cells may originate from the graft donor. The sequencing used a blood sample, collected at baseline and on day 111 from a kidney transplant recipient. V is TRBV12-3 or TRBV12-4 and J is TRBJ1-2; D not certain. CDR3 nucleotides: TGTGCCAGCAGTTATCGAAACAGCTTCCGAAAGACCTATGGCTACACCTTC. Its protein is CASSYRNSFRKTYGYTF.